The T cell receptor (beta chain) described here comes from a study of cytomegalovirus exposure and HLA in healthy donors. Looking at the study overall: Within an early data release were roughly 83 million unique TCRs drawn from HLA-typed donors.

Study observations and caveats: In a later analysis, compared with equally common non-associated chains, HLA-associated beta chains were more expanded. When analyzed later, a missense DCLRE1C variant was found to be linked to TCR beta V- and J-gene trimming.

The PCR made use of 60 Vbeta and 13 Jbeta primers. The repertoire was sequenced with immunoSEQ multiplex PCR; TCRdb's copy has only in-frame clones and lacks some. The table lists 80,000 to 130,000 clones, approximately 73% of them singletons. Note on this clone: Antigen specificity is unknown.

Input material: PBMCs. This sequence originates from a woman aged 45-65 years in good health and CMV-seropositive.

CDR3 in amino acids: CASSPPDRGETQYF. Here the CDR3 DNA reads TGTGCCAGCAGCCCCCCGGACAGGGGAGAGACCCAGTACTTC. This chain connects TRBV9 to TRBJ2-5, with 9 positions matching TRBD1. The ends lost 4 bases at V and 4 bases at J; junction bases unmatched: 5. CDR1 and CDR2 from the germline V gene are SGDLS and YYNGEE. CDR3 size: 14 residues.